This T cell receptor (beta chain) originates from a study of blood T cell repertoires in COVID-19. Across the study: Donors in the United States, Italy and Spain gave samples during acute or convalescent COVID-19. PBMCs, B-cell-depleted T cells, or T cells were the source of the cDNA or gDNA that made up the material.

Authors' processing steps: By means of reference gene primer amplification, nucleated cell counts were estimated. TCRdb's copy holds only in-frame clones and misses some; the assay was immunoSEQ multiplex PCR. D and trimming come from the DNA, and the V and J calls and clone size come from that table. The profile shows 130,000 to 150,000 clones, 80% of them singletons. CDR3 length: 12 residues. Germline V gene lookup returns CDR1 GTSNPN and CDR2 SVGIG (reference sequence). Deletions cut 2 bases from V and 7 bases from J, with 12 bases between. Sample: peripheral blood. This receptor was identified in a man in his 70s who had recovered from COVID-19. The chain uses TRBV30 and TRBJ2-7; D is unresolved. For the CDR3, the DNA is TGTGCCTGGAGTTTACCCCCTCGGGAGCAGTACTTC. Encoded protein: CAWSLPPREQYF.